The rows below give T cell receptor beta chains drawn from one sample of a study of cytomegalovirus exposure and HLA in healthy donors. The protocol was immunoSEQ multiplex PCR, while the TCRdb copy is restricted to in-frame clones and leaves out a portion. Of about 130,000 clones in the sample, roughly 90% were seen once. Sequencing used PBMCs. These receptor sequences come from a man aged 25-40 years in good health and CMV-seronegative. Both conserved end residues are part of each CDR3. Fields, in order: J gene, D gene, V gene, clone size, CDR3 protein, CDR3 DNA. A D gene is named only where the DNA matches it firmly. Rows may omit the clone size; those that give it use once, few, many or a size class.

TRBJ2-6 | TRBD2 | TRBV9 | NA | CASSPSTGGPSGANVLTF | TGTGCCAGCAGCCCGTCAACGGGAGGGCCTTCTGGGGCCAACGTCCTGACTTTC
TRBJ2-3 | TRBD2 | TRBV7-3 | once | CASSLLASGDTQYF | TGTGCCAGCAGCTTATTGGCTAGCGGGGATACGCAGTATTTT
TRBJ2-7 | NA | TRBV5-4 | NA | CASSLTGDFIYEQYF | TGTGCCAGCAGCCTAACAGGGGACTTCATCTACGAGCAGTACTTC
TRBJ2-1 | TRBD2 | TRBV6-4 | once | CASSGGLAGYNEQFF | TGTGCCAGCAGTGGGGGACTAGCGGGGTACAATGAGCAGTTCTTC
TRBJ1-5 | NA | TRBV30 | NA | CAWSVRGGQPQHF | TGTGCCTGGAGTGTAAGGGGGGGACAGCCCCAGCATTTT
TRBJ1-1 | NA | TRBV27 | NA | CASSPGQPVTEAFF | TGTGCCAGCAGTCCTGGACAGCCCGTCACTGAAGCTTTCTTT
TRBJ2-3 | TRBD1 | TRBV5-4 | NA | CASSISTGRSGTDTQYF | TGTGCCAGCAGCATATCGACAGGGCGGTCCGGGACAGATACGCAGTATTTT
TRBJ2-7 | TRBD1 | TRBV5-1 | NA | CASSLVRGQNYEQYF | TGCGCCAGCAGCTTGGTAAGGGGACAGAACTACGAGCAGTACTTC
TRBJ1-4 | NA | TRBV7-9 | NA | CASSFLSFISGGEKLFF | TGTGCCAGCAGTTTCTTGTCGTTTATATCAGGAGGCGAAAAACTGTTTTTT
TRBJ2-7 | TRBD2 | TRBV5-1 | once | CASSGAGLSYEQYF | TGCGCCAGCAGCGGAGCGGGGCTCTCCTACGAGCAGTACTTC
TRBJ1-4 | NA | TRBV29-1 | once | CSARTEPTNEKLFF | TGCAGCGCCCGGACAGAGCCAACTAATGAAAAACTGTTTTTT
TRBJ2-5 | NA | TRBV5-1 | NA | CASSPGTVTGGETQYF | TGCGCCAGCAGCCCCGGGACAGTAACGGGAGGGGAGACCCAGTACTTC
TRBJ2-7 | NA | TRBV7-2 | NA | CASSPRGGPAYEQYF | TGTGCCAGCAGCCCTAGGGGGGGCCCAGCCTACGAGCAGTACTTC
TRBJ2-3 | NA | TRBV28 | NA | CASRLSGTRSTQYF | TGTGCCAGCAGACTCTCGGGGACACGGAGTACGCAGTATTTT
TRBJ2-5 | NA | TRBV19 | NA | CASSIDGTRNFQETQYF | TGTGCCAGTAGTATAGACGGGACAAGGAACTTCCAAGAGACCCAGTACTTC
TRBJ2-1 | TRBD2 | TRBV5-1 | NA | CASSLGPSGRNNEQFF | TGCGCCAGCAGCTTGGGGCCTAGCGGGCGTAACAATGAGCAGTTCTTC
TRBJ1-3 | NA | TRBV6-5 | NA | CASSYSNGRSGNTIYF | TGTGCCAGCAGTTACTCGAACGGTCGCTCTGGAAACACCATATATTTT
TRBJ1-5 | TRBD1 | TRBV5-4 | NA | CASSLQGVRQPQHF | TGTGCCAGCAGCTTACAGGGGGTCAGGCAGCCCCAGCATTTT
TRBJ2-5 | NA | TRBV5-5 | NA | CASSEDSRDWETQYF | TGTGCCAGCAGCGAAGACTCAAGGGACTGGGAGACCCAGTACTTC
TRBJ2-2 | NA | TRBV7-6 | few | CASSPIVPGELFF | TGTGCCAGCAGCCCAATAGTGCCCGGGGAGCTGTTTTTT
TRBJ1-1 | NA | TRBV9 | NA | CASSVAPTTEANTEAFF | TGTGCCAGCAGCGTAGCTCCCACGACCGAGGCGAACACTGAAGCTTTCTTT
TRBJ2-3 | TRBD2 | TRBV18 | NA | CASSPLAGDPKSTDTQYF | TGTGCCAGCTCACCACTAGCGGGAGATCCGAAAAGCACAGATACGCAGTATTTT
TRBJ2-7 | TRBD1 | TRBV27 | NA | CASSSLTGPLREQYF | TGTGCCAGCAGTTCTTTGACAGGGCCCCTACGCGAGCAGTACTTC
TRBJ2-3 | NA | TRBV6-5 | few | CASSYGRSTSTDTQYF | TGTGCCAGCAGTTACGGAAGGAGCACTAGCACAGATACGCAGTATTTT
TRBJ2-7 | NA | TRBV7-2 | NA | CASSRGGSAYEQYF | TGTGCCAGCAGCCGCGGAGGCAGCGCCTACGAGCAGTACTTC
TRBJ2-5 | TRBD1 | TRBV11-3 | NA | CASSLAGTGDETQYF | TGTGCCAGCAGCTTAGCCGGAACAGGGGACGAGACCCAGTACTTC
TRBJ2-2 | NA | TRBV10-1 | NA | CASSDRQSGTGELFF | TGCGCCAGCAGTGATAGACAGTCCGGCACCGGGGAGCTGTTTTTT
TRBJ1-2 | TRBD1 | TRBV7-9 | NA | CASSTTGFLWGYTF | TGTGCCAGCAGCACGACAGGGTTTTTGTGGGGCTACACCTTC
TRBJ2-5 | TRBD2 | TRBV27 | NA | CASSSGLELETQYF | TGTGCCAGCAGTTCGGGACTAGAGTTGGAGACCCAGTACTTC
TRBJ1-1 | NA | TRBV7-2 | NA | CASSIQGFRNTEAFF | TGTGCCAGCAGCATACAGGGATTTAGAAACACTGAAGCTTTCTTT
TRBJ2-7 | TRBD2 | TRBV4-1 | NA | CASSHVLAGGGEQYF | TGCGCCAGCAGCCACGTACTAGCGGGAGGGGGAGAGCAGTACTTC
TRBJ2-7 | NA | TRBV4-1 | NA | CASSLYGGLPSYEQYF | TGCGCCAGCAGCCTATACGGGGGACTCCCATCCTACGAGCAGTACTTC
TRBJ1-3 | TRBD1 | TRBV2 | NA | CASSDWTGISGNTIYF | TGTGCCAGCAGTGATTGGACAGGGATATCTGGAAACACCATATATTTT
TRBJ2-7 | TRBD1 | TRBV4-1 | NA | CASSLDRDEQYF | TGCGCCAGCAGCTTAGACAGGGACGAGCAGTACTTC
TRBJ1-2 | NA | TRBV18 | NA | CASSQLGLGEGYGYTF | TGTGCCAGCTCACAACTAGGATTGGGCGAGGGCTATGGCTACACCTTC
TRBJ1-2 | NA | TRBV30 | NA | CAWLKRGDCSF | TGTGCCTGGCTGAAACGGGGAGACTGTTCCTTC
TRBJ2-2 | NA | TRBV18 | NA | CASSSNTGELFF | TGTGCCAGCTCATCTAACACCGGGGAGCTGTTTTTT
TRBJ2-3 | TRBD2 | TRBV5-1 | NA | CASSLMKAGPSTDTQYF | TGCGCCAGCAGCTTGATGAAAGCGGGGCCTAGCACAGATACGCAGTATTTT
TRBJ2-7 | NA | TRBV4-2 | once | CASSQEGSQYFYEQYF | TGTGCCAGCAGCCAAGAAGGGAGCCAGTATTTCTACGAGCAGTACTTC
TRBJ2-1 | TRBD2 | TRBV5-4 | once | CASSLGSSGSGNEQFF | TGTGCCAGCAGCCTCGGGTCGAGCGGGAGTGGCAATGAGCAGTTCTTC
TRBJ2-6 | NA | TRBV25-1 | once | CASSEMGAGANVLTF | TGTGCCAGCAGTGAAATGGGAGCTGGGGCCAACGTCCTGACTTTC
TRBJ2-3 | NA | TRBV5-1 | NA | CASSPDWMNTDTQYF | TGCGCCAGCAGCCCGGACTGGATGAACACAGATACGCAGTATTTT
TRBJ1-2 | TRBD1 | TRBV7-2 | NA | CASSRDSLNYGYTF | TGTGCCAGCAGCAGGGACAGCCTTAACTATGGCTACACCTTC
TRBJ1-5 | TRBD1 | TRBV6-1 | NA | CASTVDRGGNQPQHF | TGTGCCAGCACCGTGGACAGGGGCGGGAATCAGCCCCAGCATTTT
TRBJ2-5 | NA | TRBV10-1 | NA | CASSESGPVETQYF | TGCGCCAGCAGTGAGTCGGGCCCAGTGGAGACCCAGTACTTC
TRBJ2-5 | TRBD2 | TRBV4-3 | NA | CASSQEASGSGRETQYF | TGCGCCAGCAGCCAAGAGGCTAGCGGGAGCGGCCGAGAGACCCAGTACTTC
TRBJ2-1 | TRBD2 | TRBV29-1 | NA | CSVDLAGPYNEQFF | TGCAGCGTCGACCTAGCGGGCCCGTACAATGAGCAGTTCTTC
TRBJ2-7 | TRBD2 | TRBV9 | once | CASSVDGLAGAYQYF | TGTGCCAGCAGCGTAGACGGGTTAGCGGGAGCCTACCAGTACTTC
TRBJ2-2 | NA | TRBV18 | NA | CASSPERTANTGELFF | TGTGCCAGCTCACCAGAGAGGACAGCGAACACCGGGGAGCTGTTTTTT
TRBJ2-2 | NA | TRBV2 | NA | CASKKGGTGELFF | TGTGCCAGCAAGAAGGGAGGCACCGGGGAGCTGTTTTTT
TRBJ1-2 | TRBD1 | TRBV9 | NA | CASSGQGNYGYTF | TGTGCCAGCAGCGGACAGGGGAACTATGGCTACACCTTC